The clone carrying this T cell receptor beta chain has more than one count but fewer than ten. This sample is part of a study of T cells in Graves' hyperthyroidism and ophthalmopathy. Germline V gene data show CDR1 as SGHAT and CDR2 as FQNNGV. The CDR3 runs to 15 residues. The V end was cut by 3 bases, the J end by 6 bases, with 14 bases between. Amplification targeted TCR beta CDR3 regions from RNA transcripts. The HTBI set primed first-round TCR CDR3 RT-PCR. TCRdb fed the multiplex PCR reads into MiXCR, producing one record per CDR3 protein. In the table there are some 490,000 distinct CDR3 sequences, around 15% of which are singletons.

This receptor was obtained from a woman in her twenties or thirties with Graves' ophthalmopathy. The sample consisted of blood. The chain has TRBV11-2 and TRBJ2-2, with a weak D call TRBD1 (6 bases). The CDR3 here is CASSLYQGSAGELFF. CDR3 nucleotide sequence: TGTGCCAGCAGCTTGTACCAGGGGTCAGCCGGGGAGCTGTTTTTT. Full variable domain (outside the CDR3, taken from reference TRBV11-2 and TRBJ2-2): EAGVAQSPRYKIIEKRQSVAFWCNPISGHATLYWYQQILGQGPKLLIQFQNNGVVDDSQLPKDRFSAERLKGVDSTLKIQPAKLEDSAVYLCASSLYQGSAGELFFGEGSRLTVL.